This entry lists 9 T cell receptor beta chains sequenced from one sample in a study of early T cells in non-severe SARS-CoV-2 infection. In TCRdb, the 5' RACE reads were re-called with MiXCR into one record per CDR3 protein. The sample holds over 30,000 distinct CDR3 sequences, 5% to 6% seen once. Sequenced here: whole blood, sampled at baseline. The source of these receptors is an adult who was a healthcare worker with PCR-confirmed SARS-CoV-2 infection or an uninfected control (not recorded which).

This clonotype was detected ten times or more. The chain employs TRBV4-3 and TRBJ1-2; D is unresolved. V shed 0 bases and J shed 3 bases, with 11 bases lying between them. CDR3 length equals 15 residues. Germline V gene sequence: CDR1 LGHNA, CDR2 YSLEER. The CDR3 sequence: CASSQDPGSYYGYTF. CDR3 coding DNA: TGCGCCAGCAGCCAAGATCCCGGCAGCTACTATGGCTACACCTTC.

This clonotype was observed many times. J is TRBJ2-1 and V is TRBV4-1, with 7 bases lining up with TRBD2. V lost 1 base, J lost 6 bases, and 15 bases stayed unmatched. Per germline, CDR1 MGHRA and CDR2 YSYEKL. The CDR3 spans 18 residues. The DNA of the CDR3 is TGCGCCAGCAGCCAAGCCTTGGGCGGGGCTAGCGGCGGCAATGAGCAGTTCTTC. This encodes CASSQALGGASGGNEQFF.

This clonotype has only a few counts. The V gene is TRBV30, the J gene TRBJ1-1; D unclear. The CDR3 has 13 residues. Per the germline V gene, CDR1 is GTSNPN and CDR2 is SVGIG (reference sequence). V was cut by 5 bases and J by 1 base, with 11 bases left in between. CDR3 residues: CAWANSGNTEAFF. In DNA form, the CDR3 reads TGTGCCTGGGCAAATTCAGGGAACACTGAAGCTTTCTTT. The whole variable domain, filled in from reference TRBV30 and TRBJ1-1, reads SQTIHQWPATLVQPVGSPLSLECTVEGTSNPNLYWYRQAAGRGLQLLFYSVGIGQISSEVPQNLSASRPQDRQFILSSKKLLLSDSGFYLCAWANSGNTEAFFGQGTRLTVV.

The table lists this clonotype with a few counts. In nucleotides, the CDR3 is TGTGCCAGCAGCTCCGGTACAGGGATGGCTGGCTACACCTTC. It encodes CASSSGTGMAGYTF. The chain recombines TRBV7-9 with TRBJ1-2, with D maybe TRBD1 (6 bases). The CDR3 is 14 residues long. Germline V gene lookup returns CDR1 SEHNR and CDR2 FQNEAQ (reference sequence). Trimming took off 4 bases at V and 7 bases at J, with 16 bases between the two ends.

This clonotype came up many times. This chain uses TRBV7-2 with TRBJ2-3; 10 nucleotides match TRBD2. With 1 base clipped from V and 5 bases from J, the junction kept 12 bases outside the gene matches. This CDR3 region has 18 residues. In germline, CDR1 is SGHTA, CDR2 FQGNSA. The CDR3 is CASSLDPGLAGEKDTQYF. The CDR3 DNA sequence: TGTGCCAGCAGCTTAGATCCAGGGCTAGCGGGAGAAAAAGATACGCAGTATTTT.

This clonotype was counted between two and nine times. The rearrangement links TRBV5-1 to TRBJ2-4; 10 nucleotides align to TRBD1. V lost 3 bases, J lost 6 bases, and 3 bases stayed unmatched. The CDR3 has 14 residues. CDR1 and CDR2 from the germline V gene are SGHRS and YFSETQ. The CDR3 here is CASSSGQGGNIQYF. The CDR3 nucleotides read TGCGCCAGCAGCTCTGGACAGGGGGGAAACATTCAGTACTTC. Full variable domain (remainder filled in from reference TRBV5-1 and TRBJ2-4): KAGVTQTPRYLIKTRGQQVTLSCSPISGHRSVSWYQQTPGQGLQFLFEYFSETQRNKGNFPGRFSGRQFSNSRSEMNVSTLELGDSALYLCASSSGQGGNIQYFGAGTRLSVL.

The chain has TRBV28 and TRBJ2-1, with 7 bases aligning to TRBD1. The V gene's germline CDR1 is MDHEN and CDR2 SYDVKM. The trim removed 4 bases at V and 7 bases at J, leaving 7 bases unmatched. This CDR3 is 14 amino acids long. Here the CDR3 DNA reads TGTGCCAGCAGTTCCCCGACAGGGCTGAATGAGCAGTTCTTC. It specifies CASSSPTGLNEQFF.

This clonotype was recorded at least ten times. The rearrangement links TRBV11-2 to TRBJ2-5; no clear D. Germline V gene sequence: CDR1 SGHAT, CDR2 FQNNGV. V shed 5 bases and J shed 5 bases, with 15 bases lying between them. The CDR3 covers 14 residues. The CDR3 DNA follows: TGTGCCAGCAGCCTAAACCGACATCTCGAGACCCAGTACTTC. This translates into CASSLNRHLETQYF.

There are many counts of this clonotype. V usage is TRBV30 and J usage is TRBJ1-2, with D hard to call. V gave up 0 bases and J gave up 8 bases, with 16 bases separating them. CDR3 size: 14 residues. Germline values: CDR1 GTSNPN, CDR2 SVGIG (reference sequence). CDR3 sequence (DNA): TGTGCCTGGAGTGTACGATTGGCAGGAGACGGCTACACCTTC. Its protein product is CAWSVRLAGDGYTF.